Below, 30 T cell receptor beta chains from the same sample are listed, as sequenced in a study of control samples from healthy donors and cancer patients. The repertoire was sequenced with immunoSEQ multiplex PCR; TCRdb's copy has only in-frame clones and lacks some. The table has 25,000 to 30,000 clones, approximately 90% seen once. The sample was formalin-fixed, paraffin-embedded tissue. These receptors were collected from a female donor with melanoma.

The chain carries TRBV9 and TRBJ2-3; the match to TRBD2 covers 7 bases. The CDR3 has 13 residues. Germline lookup yields CDR1 SGDLS and CDR2 YYNGEE. V lost 7 bases and J lost 4; bases outside the gene matches: 6. The CDR3 bases are TGTGCCAGCGGGAGGGCCAAGCCAGATACGCAGTATTTT. This translates into CASGRAKPDTQYF.

The chain links TRBV5-1 to TRBJ2-7, with TRBD2 matching over 9 bases. Germline loops: CDR1 SGHRS, CDR2 YFSETQ. The V segment lost 5 bases and the J segment 7 bases; nucleotides outside the gene matches: 7. The CDR3 runs 13 residues. The CDR3 spells CASRGSGSGEQYF. CDR3 in DNA: TGCGCCAGCAGGGGTAGCGGGAGTGGTGAGCAGTACTTC. Together with reference TRBV5-1 and TRBJ2-7, the CDR3 gives the full variable domain: KAGVTQTPRYLIKTRGQQVTLSCSPISGHRSVSWYQQTPGQGLQFLFEYFSETQRNKGNFPGRFSGRQFSNSRSEMNVSTLELGDSALYLCASRGSGSGEQYFGPGTRLTVT.

V is TRBV19 and J is TRBJ1-5; TRBD1 aligns across 7 bases. There are 14 residues in the CDR3. The V and J ends lost 6 bases and 4 bases, in that order; junction bases with no gene match: 6. Germline V CDR1 and CDR2: LNHDA, SQIVND (reference sequence). CDR3 region: CASSPTGNNQPQHF. The CDR3, as DNA: TGTGCCAGTAGCCCGACAGGGAATAATCAGCCCCAGCATTTT.

The chain is built from TRBV6-1 and TRBJ1-4; possible D gene TRBD1, 5 bases. Germline CDR1 MNHNS, CDR2 SASEGT. The CDR3 is 16 residues long. Trimming removed 4 bases from V and 7 bases from J, with 19 bases in between. The CDR3 DNA reads as TGTGCCAGCAGTGTCCTCGGAGGGGAATTTAGTGAAAAACTGTTTTTT. Encoded protein: CASSVLGGEFSEKLFF.

The V gene is TRBV18, the J gene TRBJ2-1; TRBD2 matches 9 bases. Germline V gene sequence: CDR1 KGHSH, CDR2 LQKENI. After removal of 0 bases from V and 9 bases from J, the junction contained 9 bases not matched to a gene. The CDR3 is 16 amino acids. As DNA, the CDR3 is TGTGCCAGCTCACCACCTGCTAGCGGGGCGTTCAGTGAGCAGTTCTTC. Encoded protein: CASSPPASGAFSEQFF.

V gene TRBV28 combines with J gene TRBJ1-1; no clear D. The CDR3 contains 12 residues. The germline V gene encodes CDR1 MDHEN and CDR2 SYDVKM. Deletions cut 2 bases from V and 4 bases from J, with 5 bases between. In DNA, the CDR3 is TGTGCCAGCAGTTTACCCCGCACTGAAGCTTTCTTT. As protein: CASSLPRTEAFF.

The chain is built from TRBV4-1 and TRBJ2-3; D is uncertain. Germline values: CDR1 MGHRA, CDR2 YSYEKL. The CDR3 is made up of 11 amino acids. Trimming cost V 0 bases and J 14 bases, with 9 bases left between them. The CDR3 DNA follows: TGCGCCAGCAGCCAAGAAGCTATACGGTATTTT. Residues: CASSQEAIRYF.

V is TRBV19 and J is TRBJ1-2, with 9 bases matching TRBD1. V dropped 5 bases and J dropped 2; count of bases not matched to a gene: 9. In germline, CDR1 is LNHDA, CDR2 SQIVND (reference sequence). The CDR3 contains 16 residues. The CDR3 loop reads CASSAIPGTGNYGYTF. As DNA, the CDR3 is TGTGCCAGTAGTGCCATACCCGGGACAGGGAACTATGGCTACACCTTC.

V gene TRBV24-1 combines with J gene TRBJ1-1; no reliable D call. Per the germline V gene, CDR1 is KGHDR and CDR2 is SFDVKD. Trimming stripped 1 base from V and 5 bases from J, with 7 bases between. This CDR3 is 13 amino acids long. In DNA form, the CDR3 reads TGTGCCACCAGTGATTTTCGAGGAACTGAAGCTTTCTTT. Translated: CATSDFRGTEAFF.

The CDR3 DNA sequence: TGTGCCAGCAGTTTCCGGGAGGGGTGGAGCACTGAAGCTTTCTTT. This translates into CASSFREGWSTEAFF. The chain recombines TRBV6-2 or TRBV6-3 with TRBJ1-1, with TRBD1 as a possible D gene (5 bases). Germline-derived CDR1 and CDR2 are MNHEY and SVGEGT. The CDR3 totals 15 residues. V gave up 4 bases and J gave up 4 bases, with 16 bases separating them.

The rearrangement uses TRBV13 and TRBJ2-1, with 9 bases matching TRBD2. Per the germline V gene, CDR1 is PRHDT and CDR2 is FYEKMQ (reference sequence). The CDR3 covers 16 residues. The ends lost 4 bases at V and 8 bases at J; junction bases unmatched: 12. The CDR3 nucleotides are TGTGCCAGCAGCTCTCAACCGGGACTAGCAAAGCATGAGCAGTTCTTC. It yields the protein CASSSQPGLAKHEQFF.

This clone was seen a handful of times. This chain joins TRBV14 and TRBJ2-1; 13 bases are a match to TRBD2. The CDR3 runs to 16 residues. The trim removed 3 bases at V and 15 bases at J, leaving 14 bases unmatched. Per the germline V gene, CDR1 is SGHDN and CDR2 is FVKESK. The CDR3 spells CASSQLSLAGGEFGFF. DNA for the CDR3: TGTGCCAGCAGCCAGCTTTCACTAGCGGGAGGGGAGTTTGGGTTCTTC.

The V gene is TRBV7-2, the J gene TRBJ2-7; 9 bases agree with TRBD2. The J segment lost 7 bases and the V segment lost 5 bases, leaving 9 bases of the junction unmatched. The CDR3 is 14 residues long. Germline lookup yields CDR1 SGHTA and CDR2 FQGNSA. The DNA for the CDR3 is TGTGCCAGCAGCCCAGGGACTAGCCGTCGGGAGCAGTACTTC. Protein: CASSPGTSRREQYF.

The chain uses TRBV7-8 and TRBJ2-1; D might be TRBD2 (5 bases). V lost 4 bases to trimming and J lost 5 bases, with 12 bases between them. Germline V lookup: CDR1 SGHVS, CDR2 FQNEAQ. This CDR3 has 14 residues. CDR3 sequence (DNA): TGTGCCAGCAGCTCCAAGGACTTTAACAATGAGCAGTTCTTC. Translation gives CASSSKDFNNEQFF. Full variable domain (remainder filled in from reference TRBV7-8 and TRBJ2-1): GAGVSQSPRYKVAKRGQDVALRCDPISGHVSLFWYQQALGQGPEFLTYFQNEAQLDKSGLPSDRFFAERPEGSVSTLKIQRTQQEDSAVYLCASSSKDFNNEQFFGPGTRLTVL.

This sequence joins TRBV5-1 and TRBJ2-5; 15 nucleotides agree with TRBD2. CDR1 and CDR2 from the germline V gene are SGHRS and YFSETQ. The CDR3 totals 17 residues. V gave up 4 bases and J gave up 5 bases; unmatched junction bases: 9. Here the CDR3 DNA reads TGCGCCAGCAGCCCGGGACTAGCGGGAGGTTGGGCGGAGACCCAGTACTTC. Amino acids: CASSPGLAGGWAETQYF.

The chain joins TRBV25-1 to TRBJ2-3; D unresolved. The CDR3 totals 11 residues. Germline V gives CDR1 MGHDK, CDR2 SYGVNS. V lost 6 bases and J 5 bases, leaving 6 bases between the germline ends. The DNA for the CDR3 is TGTGCCAGCAGGGGCGTAGATACGCAGTATTTT. Translating it yields CASRGVDTQYF.

The V and J genes are TRBV5-4 and TRBJ2-7, with TRBD1 matching over 7 bases. The CDR3 runs 16 residues. CDR1 and CDR2 (germline): SGHNT, YYREEE (reference sequence). V was pared by 1 base and J by 5 bases, with 12 bases of the junction left unmatched. The CDR3 loop reads CASSLFRGLGKDEQYF. CDR3 nucleotides: TGTGCCAGCAGCTTGTTTAGGGGGCTCGGGAAGGACGAGCAGTACTTC. Supplemented by reference TRBV5-4 and TRBJ2-7, the full variable domain reads ETGVTQSPTHLIKTRGQQVTLRCSSQSGHNTVSWYQQALGQGPQFIFQYYREEENGRGNFPPRFSGLQFPNYSSELNVNALELDDSALYLCASSLFRGLGKDEQYFGPGTRLTVT.

The V gene is TRBV7-8, the J gene TRBJ1-2, with TRBD1 identical over 7 bases. The CDR3 consists of 13 residues. Germline V gives CDR1 SGHVS, CDR2 FQNEAQ. J lost 7 bases, V lost 1 base, and 3 bases had no gene match. The DNA of the CDR3 is TGTGCCAGCAGCTTAGTGGGACAGCCTGGCTACACCTTC. Translated, it gives CASSLVGQPGYTF.

The chain has TRBV7-7 and TRBJ1-4, with 7 bases fitting TRBD1. The CDR3 is made up of 16 amino acids. Losses at the gene ends were 1 base for V and 1 base for J; bases not matched to a gene: 3. Looked up from germline, CDR1 is SSHAT and CDR2 is FNYEAQ (reference sequence). The CDR3 sequence is CASSLGQGGTNEKLFF. The CDR3 coding sequence is TGTGCCAGCAGCTTAGGACAGGGAGGAACTAATGAAAAACTGTTTTTT.

This chain links TRBV19 with TRBJ1-1, with D possibly TRBD1 on 6 matching bases. The germline V gene has CDR1 LNHDA and CDR2 SQIVND (reference sequence). This CDR3 region has 16 residues. Deletions cut 6 bases from V and 1 base from J, with 18 bases between. CDR3 region: CASSTLHRVRNTEAFF. The CDR3 region has the DNA TGTGCCAGTAGCACACTCCACAGGGTACGGAACACTGAAGCTTTCTTT.

The rearrangement uses TRBV3-1 (or the pseudogene TRBV3-2) and TRBJ1-6; no reliable D call. The CDR3 extends over 18 amino acids. The V end was cut by 4 bases, the J end by 0 bases, with 16 bases between. Looked up from germline, CDR1 is LGHDT and CDR2 is YNNKEL (reference sequence). The DNA of the CDR3 is TGTGCCAGCAGCCCAGTCCGGGGAGGTAGCTCCTATAATTCACCCCTCCACTTT. It specifies CASSPVRGGSSYNSPLHF.

The chain is built from TRBV5-1 and TRBJ2-3; TRBD2 matches at 7 bases. Germline trimming cut 2 bases from V and 0 bases from J; bases unmatched to any gene: 3. The germline V gene has CDR1 SGHRS and CDR2 YFSETQ. This CDR3 contains 15 residues. The CDR3 DNA follows: TGCGCCAGCAGCTTAAGGGACTACAGCACAGATACGCAGTATTTT. Protein sequence: CASSLRDYSTDTQYF.

The CDR3 nucleotides read TGTGCCAGCTCCTCCGGTGTGGGGGGCTACACCTTC. This gives the protein CASSSGVGGYTF. The chain couples TRBV2 to TRBJ1-2; D unresolved. Germline lookup yields CDR1 SNHLY and CDR2 FYNNEI. Trimming left V 8 bases short and J 8 bases short, with 15 bases between. The CDR3 totals 12 residues.

This sequence joins TRBV6-5 and TRBJ2-3; unclear D gene. Trimming cost V 0 bases and J 6 bases, with 16 bases left between them. The CDR3 is 16 amino acids. Looked up from germline, CDR1 is MNHEY and CDR2 is SVGAGI. The CDR3 nucleotides read TGTGCCAGCAGTTACTCTGGGGTCAAGCCGGGCGATACGCAGTATTTT. Its translation is CASSYSGVKPGDTQYF.

The chain carries TRBV7-2 and TRBJ1-1; D might be TRBD1 (5 bases). Trimming removed 0 bases from V and 5 bases from J, with 10 bases in between. Germline CDR1 is SGHTA and CDR2 is FQGNSA. This CDR3 comprises 14 residues. The chain's CDR3 is CASSLAGGRTEAFF. The CDR3 nucleotides are TGTGCCAGCAGCTTAGCGGGGGGGAGGACTGAAGCTTTCTTT.

The chain carries TRBV27 and TRBJ2-1; possibly TRBD2 for D (5 bases). V was shortened by 2 bases and J by 3 bases, with 11 bases between the two germline ends. Germline CDR1 reads MNHEY; CDR2 reads SMNVEV (reference sequence). This CDR3 contains 15 residues. CDR3 protein: CASSLDPRGYNEQFF. The CDR3 coding sequence is TGTGCCAGCAGTTTAGACCCCCGGGGCTACAATGAGCAGTTCTTC.

This chain joins TRBV28 and TRBJ2-1; D not certain. Trimming removed 3 bases from V and 8 bases from J, with 14 bases in between. CDR1 and CDR2 from the germline V gene are MDHEN and SYDVKM. CDR3 size: 14 residues. The CDR3 DNA reads as TGTGCCAGCAGTTTGTACGGAATCCAGGATGAGCAGTTCTTC. Its translation: CASSLYGIQDEQFF. Full variable domain (rest looked up from reference TRBV28 and TRBJ2-1): DVKVTQSSRYLVKRTGEKVFLECVQDMDHENMFWYRQDPGLGLRLIYFSYDVKMKEKGDIPEGYSVSREKKERFSLILESASTNQTSMYLCASSLYGIQDEQFFGPGTRLTVL.

This rearrangement joins TRBV7-9 to TRBJ1-1; D remains ambiguous. The V gene's germline CDR1 is SEHNR and CDR2 FQNEAQ (reference sequence). V lost 3 bases and J lost 1, with 15 bases in between. This CDR3 comprises 16 residues. CDR3 DNA: TGTGCCAGCAGCTTCCGGAGAGGGAGGGAGAACACTGAAGCTTTCTTT. Amino acids: CASSFRRGRENTEAFF.

This chain joins TRBV6-6 and TRBJ1-2, with 9 bases aligning to TRBD1. The CDR3 is 13 amino acids. CDR1 and CDR2 from the germline V gene are MNHNY and SVGAGI (reference sequence). With V trimmed by 7 bases and J by 5 bases, 5 bases remained unmatched. As DNA, the CDR3 is TGTGCCAGCATCGGGACAGGGACTTATGGCTACACCTTC. This sequence encodes CASIGTGTYGYTF.

This chain uses TRBV11-2 with TRBJ2-3, with 12 nucleotides matching TRBD2. V was pared by 1 base and J by 7 bases, with 9 bases of the junction left unmatched. Germline lookup yields CDR1 SGHAT and CDR2 FQNNGV. The CDR3 has 17 residues. The CDR3 protein is CASSLGVTSGRLNTQYF. The CDR3, as DNA: TGTGCCAGCAGCTTAGGGGTGACTAGCGGGAGATTGAATACGCAGTATTTT.